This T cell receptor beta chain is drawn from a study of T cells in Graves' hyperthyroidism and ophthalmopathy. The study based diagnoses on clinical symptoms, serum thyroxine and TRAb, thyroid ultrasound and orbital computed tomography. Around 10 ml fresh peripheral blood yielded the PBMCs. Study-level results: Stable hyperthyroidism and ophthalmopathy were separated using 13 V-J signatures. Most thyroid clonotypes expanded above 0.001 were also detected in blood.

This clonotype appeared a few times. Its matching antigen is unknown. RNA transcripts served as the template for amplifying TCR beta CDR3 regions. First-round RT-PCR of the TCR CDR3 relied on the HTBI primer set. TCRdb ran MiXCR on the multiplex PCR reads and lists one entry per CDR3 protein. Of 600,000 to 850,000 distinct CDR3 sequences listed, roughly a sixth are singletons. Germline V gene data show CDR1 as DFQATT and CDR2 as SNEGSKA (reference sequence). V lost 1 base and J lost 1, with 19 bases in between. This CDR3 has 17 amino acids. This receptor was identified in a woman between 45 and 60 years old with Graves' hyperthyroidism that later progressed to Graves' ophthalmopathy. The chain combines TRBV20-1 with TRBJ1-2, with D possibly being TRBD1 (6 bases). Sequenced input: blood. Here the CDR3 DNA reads TGCAGTGCTAGAGGGAAAGCACGGGGGCCCCTTAACTATGGCTACACCTTC. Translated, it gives CSARGKARGPLNYGYTF.